The source of this T cell receptor beta chain is a study of response to subunit inactivated influenza vaccine. Study conclusions and caveats: Each seasonal influenza vaccination, the authors suggested, recruits few new T cells.

Comments on this clonotype: Its cognate antigen is unknown.

TCRdb processed the RT-PCR reads anew with MiXCR; each CDR3 protein has one entry. Of some 500,000 distinct CDR3 sequences in the sample, approximately 15% were seen once. This CDR3 contains 18 residues. Germline V gene sequence: CDR1 SGHRS, CDR2 YFSETQ. V dropped 4 bases and J dropped 1; count of bases not matched to a gene: 10. J is TRBJ2-1 and V is TRBV5-1; 11 nucleotides agree with TRBD2. This clonotype was sampled from a man aged 50 to 75 who received an inactivated influenza vaccine. The sequenced sample was CD4+ T cells sorted from PBMCs, obtained about 23 months after vaccination. Written as DNA, the CDR3 is TGCGCCAGCAGCCAGAAGTGGTTAGCGGGAGGGTCCTACAATGAGCAGTTCTTC. It translates to CASSQKWLAGGSYNEQFF.